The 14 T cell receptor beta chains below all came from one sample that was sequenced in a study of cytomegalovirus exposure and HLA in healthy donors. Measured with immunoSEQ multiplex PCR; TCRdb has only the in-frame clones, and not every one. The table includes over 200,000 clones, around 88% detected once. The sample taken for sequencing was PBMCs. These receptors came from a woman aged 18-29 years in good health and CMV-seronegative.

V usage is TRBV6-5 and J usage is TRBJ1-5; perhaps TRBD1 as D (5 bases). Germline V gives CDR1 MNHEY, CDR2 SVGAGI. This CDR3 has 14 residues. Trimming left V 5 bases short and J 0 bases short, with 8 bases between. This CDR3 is CASSRRGSNQPQHF. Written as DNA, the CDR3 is TGTGCCAGCAGTAGGAGGGGTAGCAATCAGCCCCAGCATTTT.

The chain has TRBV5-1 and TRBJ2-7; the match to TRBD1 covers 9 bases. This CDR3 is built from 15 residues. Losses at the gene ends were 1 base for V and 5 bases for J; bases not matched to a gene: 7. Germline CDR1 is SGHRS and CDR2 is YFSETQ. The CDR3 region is CASSLFVGQGNEQYF. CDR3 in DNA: TGCGCCAGCAGCTTGTTTGTGGGACAGGGAAACGAGCAGTACTTC. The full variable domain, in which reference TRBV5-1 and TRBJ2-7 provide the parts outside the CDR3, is KAGVTQTPRYLIKTRGQQVTLSCSPISGHRSVSWYQQTPGQGLQFLFEYFSETQRNKGNFPGRFSGRQFSNSRSEMNVSTLELGDSALYLCASSLFVGQGNEQYFGPGTRLTVT.

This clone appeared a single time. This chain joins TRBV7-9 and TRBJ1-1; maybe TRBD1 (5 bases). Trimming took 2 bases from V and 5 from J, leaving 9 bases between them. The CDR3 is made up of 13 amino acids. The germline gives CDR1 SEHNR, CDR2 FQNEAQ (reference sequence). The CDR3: CASSLKGQTEAFF. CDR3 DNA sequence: TGTGCCAGCAGCTTAAAGGGGCAGACTGAAGCTTTCTTT.

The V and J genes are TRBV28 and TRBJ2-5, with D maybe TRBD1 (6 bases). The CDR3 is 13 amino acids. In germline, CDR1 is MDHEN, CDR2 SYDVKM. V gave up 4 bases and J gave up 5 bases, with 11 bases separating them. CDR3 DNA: TGTGCCAGCAGTTCCCAGGGGCGGGAGACCCAGTACTTC. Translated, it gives CASSSQGRETQYF.

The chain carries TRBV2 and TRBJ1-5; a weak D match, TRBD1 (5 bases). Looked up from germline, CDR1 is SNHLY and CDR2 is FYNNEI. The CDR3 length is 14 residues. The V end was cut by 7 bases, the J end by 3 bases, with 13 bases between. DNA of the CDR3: TGTGCCAGCAATTATCGCAGGGCCAATCAGCCCCAGCATTTT. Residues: CASNYRRANQPQHF.

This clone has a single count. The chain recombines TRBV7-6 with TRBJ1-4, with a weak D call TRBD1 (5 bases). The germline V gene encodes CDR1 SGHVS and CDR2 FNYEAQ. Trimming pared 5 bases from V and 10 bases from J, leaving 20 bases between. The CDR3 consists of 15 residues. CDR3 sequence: CASSPIPLIGAKLFF. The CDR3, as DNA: TGTGCCAGCAGCCCGATCCCCCTAATTGGGGCAAAACTGTTTTTT.

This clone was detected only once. CDR3 DNA sequence: TGTGCCAGCAGCTTAGAGGACAGGGTCCCCTATGGCTACACCTTC. Protein: CASSLEDRVPYGYTF. J is TRBJ1-2 and V is TRBV7-9, with TRBD1 identical over 8 bases. Germline assignment: CDR1 SEHNR and CDR2 FQNEAQ (reference sequence). V dropped 1 base and J dropped 4; count of bases not matched to a gene: 5. The CDR3 totals 15 residues.

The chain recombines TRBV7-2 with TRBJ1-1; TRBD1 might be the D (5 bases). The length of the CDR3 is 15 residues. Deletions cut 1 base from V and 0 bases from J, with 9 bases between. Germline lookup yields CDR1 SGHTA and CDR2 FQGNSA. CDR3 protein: CASSLDGAMNTEAFF. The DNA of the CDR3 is TGTGCCAGCAGCTTAGATGGGGCCATGAACACTGAAGCTTTCTTT.

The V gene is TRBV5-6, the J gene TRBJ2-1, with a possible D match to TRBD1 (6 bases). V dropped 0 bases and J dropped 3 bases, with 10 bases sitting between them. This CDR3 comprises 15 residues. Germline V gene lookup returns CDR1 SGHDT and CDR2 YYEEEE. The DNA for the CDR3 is TGTGCCAGCAGCTTGGCCCTAGGGGGCTACAATGAGCAGTTCTTC. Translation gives CASSLALGGYNEQFF.

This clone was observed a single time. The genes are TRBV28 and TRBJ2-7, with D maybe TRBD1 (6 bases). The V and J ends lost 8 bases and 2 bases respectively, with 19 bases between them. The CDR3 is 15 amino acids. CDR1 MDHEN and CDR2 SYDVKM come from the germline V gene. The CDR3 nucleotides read TGTGCCAGCGGACCAGCGGACAGTTTACCCTACGAGCAGTACTTC. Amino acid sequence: CASGPADSLPYEQYF.

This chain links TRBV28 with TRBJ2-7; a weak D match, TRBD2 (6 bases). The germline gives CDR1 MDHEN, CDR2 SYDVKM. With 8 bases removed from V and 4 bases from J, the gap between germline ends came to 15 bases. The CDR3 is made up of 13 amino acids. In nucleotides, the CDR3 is TGTGCCAGCCGGAGGGCTCCTCGGTACGAGCAGTACTTC. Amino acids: CASRRAPRYEQYF.

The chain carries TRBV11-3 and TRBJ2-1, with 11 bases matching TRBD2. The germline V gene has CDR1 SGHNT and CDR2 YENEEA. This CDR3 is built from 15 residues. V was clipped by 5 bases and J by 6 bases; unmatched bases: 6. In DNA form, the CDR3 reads TGTGCCAGCAGCACCCTAGCGGGAGGCCGCAATGAGCAGTTCTTC. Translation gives CASSTLAGGRNEQFF.

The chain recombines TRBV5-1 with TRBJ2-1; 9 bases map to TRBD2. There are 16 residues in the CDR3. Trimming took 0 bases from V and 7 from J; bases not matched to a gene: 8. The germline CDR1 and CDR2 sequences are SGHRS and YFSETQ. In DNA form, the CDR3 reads TGCGCCAGCAGCTTGGTTGCGGGAGGGCCGTTTAATGAGCAGTTCTTC. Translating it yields CASSLVAGGPFNEQFF.

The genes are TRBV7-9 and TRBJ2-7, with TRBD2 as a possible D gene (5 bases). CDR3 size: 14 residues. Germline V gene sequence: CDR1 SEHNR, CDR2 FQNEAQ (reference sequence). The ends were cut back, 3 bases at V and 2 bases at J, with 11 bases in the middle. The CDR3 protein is CASSLTDWTYEQYF. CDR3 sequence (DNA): TGTGCCAGCAGCTTGACGGACTGGACCTACGAGCAGTACTTC.